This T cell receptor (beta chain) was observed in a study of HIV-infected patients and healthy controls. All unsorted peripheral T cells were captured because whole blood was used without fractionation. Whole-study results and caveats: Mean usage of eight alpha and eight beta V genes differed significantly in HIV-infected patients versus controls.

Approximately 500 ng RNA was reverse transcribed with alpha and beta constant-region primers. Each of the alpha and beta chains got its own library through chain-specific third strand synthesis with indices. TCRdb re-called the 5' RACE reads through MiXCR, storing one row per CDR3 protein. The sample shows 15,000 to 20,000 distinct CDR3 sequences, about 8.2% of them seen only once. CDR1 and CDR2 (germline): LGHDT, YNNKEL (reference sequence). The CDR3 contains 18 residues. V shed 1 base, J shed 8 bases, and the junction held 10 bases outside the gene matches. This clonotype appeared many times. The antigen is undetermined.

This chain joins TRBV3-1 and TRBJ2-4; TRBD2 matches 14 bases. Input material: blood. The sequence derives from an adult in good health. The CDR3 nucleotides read TGTGCCAGCAGCCAAGGGTGGACTAGCGGGAGGAGAGTTGACATTCAGTACTTC. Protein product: CASSQGWTSGRRVDIQYF.